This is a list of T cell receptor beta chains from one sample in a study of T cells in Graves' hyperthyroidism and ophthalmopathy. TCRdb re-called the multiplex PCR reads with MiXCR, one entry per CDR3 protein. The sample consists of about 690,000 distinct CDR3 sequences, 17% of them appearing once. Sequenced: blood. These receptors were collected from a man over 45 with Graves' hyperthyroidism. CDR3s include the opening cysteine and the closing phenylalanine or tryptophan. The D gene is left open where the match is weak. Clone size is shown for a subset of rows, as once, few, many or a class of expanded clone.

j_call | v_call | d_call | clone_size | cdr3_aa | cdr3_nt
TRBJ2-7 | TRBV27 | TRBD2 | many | CASSGTSLYEQYF | TGTGCCAGCAGCGGGACTAGTCTCTACGAGCAGTACTTC
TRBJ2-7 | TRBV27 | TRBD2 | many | CASTLGTSGPYEQYF | TGTGCCAGCACCCTAGGGACTAGCGGGCCCTACGAGCAGTACTTC
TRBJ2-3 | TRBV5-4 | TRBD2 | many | CASSGEGPTQYF | TGTGCCAGCAGCGGGGAGGGACCTACGCAGTATTTT
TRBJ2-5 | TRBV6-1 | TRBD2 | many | CASSQTSGTHVETQYF | TGTGCCAGCAGTCAGACTAGCGGGACTCATGTGGAGACCCAGTACTTC
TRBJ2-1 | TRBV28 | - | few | CASSLTRPSYNEQFF | TGTGCCAGCAGTTTGACCCGTCCCTCTTACAATGAGCAGTTCTTC
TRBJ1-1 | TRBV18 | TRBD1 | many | CASSPTGAQDTEAFF | TGTGCCAGCTCACCGACAGGGGCCCAGGACACTGAAGCTTTCTTT
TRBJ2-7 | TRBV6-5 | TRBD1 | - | CASSYSTGGAYEQYF | TGTGCCAGCAGTTACTCGACAGGGGGAGCCTACGAGCAGTACTTC
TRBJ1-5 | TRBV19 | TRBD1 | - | CASSINRGRNQPQHF | TGTGCCAGTAGTATTAACAGGGGTAGGAATCAGCCCCAGCATTTT
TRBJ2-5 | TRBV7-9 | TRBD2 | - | CASTPGLAVQETQYF | TGTGCCAGCACACCGGGACTAGCGGTTCAAGAGACCCAGTACTTC
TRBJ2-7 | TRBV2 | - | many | CASSERRLSNEQYF | TGTGCCAGCAGTGAAAGAAGGCTTTCCAACGAGCAGTACTTC
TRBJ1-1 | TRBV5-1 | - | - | CARSLEVNTEAFF | TGCGCCCGCAGCTTGGAGGTTAACACTGAAGCTTTCTTT
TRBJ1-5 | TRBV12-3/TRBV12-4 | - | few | CASSKSGTWTQPQHF | TGTGCCAGCAGTAAATCCGGGACATGGACCCAGCCCCAGCATTTT
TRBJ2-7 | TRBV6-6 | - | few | CASSYGINYEQYF | TGTGCCAGCAGTTACGGGATAAACTACGAGCAGTACTTC
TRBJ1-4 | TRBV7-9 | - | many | CASRAGANEKLFF | TGTGCCAGCAGAGCGGGAGCGAATGAAAAACTGTTTTTT
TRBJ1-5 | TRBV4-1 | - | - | CASSQGGVGQPQHF | TGCGCCAGCAGCCAAGGGGGGGTGGGTCAGCCCCAGCATTTT
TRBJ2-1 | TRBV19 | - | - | CASSVYRDLINEQFF | TGTGCCAGTAGTGTCTACAGGGATCTCATCAATGAGCAGTTCTTC
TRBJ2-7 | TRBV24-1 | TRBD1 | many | CATSDLVQGSYEQYF | TGTGCCACCAGTGATTTGGTACAGGGGAGCTACGAGCAGTACTTC
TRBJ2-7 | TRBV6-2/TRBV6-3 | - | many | CASRKRDIYEQYF | TGTGCCAGCAGGAAGAGGGACATCTACGAGCAGTACTTC
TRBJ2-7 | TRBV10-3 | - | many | CATLGDEQYF | TGTGCCACCCTAGGGGACGAGCAGTACTTC
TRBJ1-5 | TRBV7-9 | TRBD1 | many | CASSLVQGGAGSNQPQHF | TGTGCCAGCAGCTTAGTCCAGGGGGGCGCGGGGAGCAATCAGCCCCAGCATTTT
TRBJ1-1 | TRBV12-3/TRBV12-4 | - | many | CASSLAGRAFF | TGTGCCAGCAGTTTAGCGGGCAGAGCTTTCTTT
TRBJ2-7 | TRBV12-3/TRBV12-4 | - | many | CASSLSSGYSYEQYF | TGTGCCAGCAGTTTGAGTAGCGGATACTCCTACGAGCAGTACTTC
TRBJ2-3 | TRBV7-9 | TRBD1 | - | CASSTRGDTQYF | TGTGCCAGCAGCACCAGGGGGGATACGCAGTATTTT
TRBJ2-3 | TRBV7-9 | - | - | CASSLESRLTDTQYF | TGTGCCAGCAGCTTAGAGTCTAGACTCACAGATACGCAGTATTTT
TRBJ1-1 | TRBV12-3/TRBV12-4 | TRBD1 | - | CASSFGVRTGDQAFF | TGTGCCAGCAGTTTCGGAGTCCGGACAGGGGATCAAGCTTTCTTT
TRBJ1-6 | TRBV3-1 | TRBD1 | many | CASRTGRESPLHF | TGTGCCAGCAGGACAGGGCGTGAATCACCCCTCCACTTT
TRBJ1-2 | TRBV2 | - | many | CASSDVTVGGYTF | TGTGCCAGCAGTGACGTGACCGTTGGAGGCTACACCTTC
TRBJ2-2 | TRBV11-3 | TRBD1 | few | CASSGGTGHTGELFF | TGTGCCAGCAGCGGCGGGACAGGGCACACCGGGGAGCTGTTTTTT
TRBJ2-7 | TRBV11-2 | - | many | CASSLVTESSYEQYF | TGTGCCAGCAGCTTAGTTACGGAGAGCTCCTACGAGCAGTACTTC
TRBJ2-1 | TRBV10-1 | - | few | CATRDVNNEQFF | TGCGCCACCCGGGACGTAAACAATGAGCAGTTCTTC
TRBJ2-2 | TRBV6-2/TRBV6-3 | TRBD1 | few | CASSWDLGQGYTGELFF | TGTGCCAGCAGCTGGGATTTGGGACAGGGGTACACCGGGGAGCTGTTTTTT
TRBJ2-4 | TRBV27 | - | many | CASSLTGGTKNIQYF | TGTGCCAGCAGCTTGACAGGTGGAACCAAAAACATTCAGTACTTC
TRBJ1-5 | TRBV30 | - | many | CAWSVDSFSNQPQHF | TGTGCCTGGAGTGTTGACAGTTTTAGCAATCAGCCCCAGCATTTT
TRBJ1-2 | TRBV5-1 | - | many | CASSSGTSVNGYTF | TGCGCCAGCAGCTCCGGGACATCAGTCAATGGCTACACCTTC
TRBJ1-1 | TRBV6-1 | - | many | CASRIHTNTEAFF | TGTGCCAGCAGGATACATACGAACACTGAAGCTTTCTTT
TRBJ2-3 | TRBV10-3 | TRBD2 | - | CAISTAKAGAVDTQYF | TGTGCCATCAGTACCGCGAAGGCGGGAGCGGTAGATACGCAGTATTTT
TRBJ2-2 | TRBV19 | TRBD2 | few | CASSIVNSGRRGGELFF | TGTGCCAGTAGTATAGTTAATAGCGGGAGAAGAGGCGGGGAGCTGTTTTTT
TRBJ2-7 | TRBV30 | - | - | CAWSPGISYEQYF | TGTGCCTGGAGTCCGGGAATCTCCTACGAGCAGTACTTC
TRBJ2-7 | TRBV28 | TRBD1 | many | CASRIGQATYEQYF | TGTGCCAGCAGAATAGGACAGGCTACCTACGAGCAGTACTTC
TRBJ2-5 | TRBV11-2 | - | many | CASSFIGATQETQYF | TGTGCCAGCAGCTTCATAGGAGCTACCCAAGAGACCCAGTACTTC
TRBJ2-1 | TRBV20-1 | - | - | CSAQSLFTYNGQFF | TGCAGTGCCCAAAGTCTTTTTACCTACAATGGGCAGTTCTTC
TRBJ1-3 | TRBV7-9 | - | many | CASSILQTEAGNTIYF | TGTGCCAGCAGCATACTACAGACTGAAGCTGGAAACACCATATATTTT
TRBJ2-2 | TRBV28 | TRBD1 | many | CASSSRPGTAQNTGELFF | TGTGCCAGCAGTTCCCGCCCCGGGACAGCACAGAACACCGGGGAGCTGTTTTTT
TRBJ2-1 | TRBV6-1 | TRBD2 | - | CASRIGLAGGLEQFF | TGTGCCAGCAGAATAGGACTAGCGGGAGGGTTAGAGCAGTTCTTC
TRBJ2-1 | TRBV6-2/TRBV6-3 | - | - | CASHSLLGSYNEQFF | TGTGCCAGCCATTCCCTCTTGGGGTCCTACAATGAGCAGTTCTTC
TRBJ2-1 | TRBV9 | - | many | CASSSEGGRFGPEQFF | TGTGCCAGCAGCTCAGAGGGGGGGAGATTCGGTCCTGAGCAGTTCTTC
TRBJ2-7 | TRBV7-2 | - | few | CASSLAGGINEQYF | TGTGCCAGCAGCTTAGCGGGGGGAATCAACGAGCAGTACTTC
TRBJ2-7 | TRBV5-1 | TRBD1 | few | CASSLDMHRGSYEQYF | TGCGCCAGCAGCTTGGATATGCACAGGGGATCCTACGAGCAGTACTTC
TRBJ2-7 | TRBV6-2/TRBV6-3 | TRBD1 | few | CASKDRPYEQYF | TGTGCCAGCAAGGACAGGCCCTACGAGCAGTACTTC
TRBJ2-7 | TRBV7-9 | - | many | CASSLAGTGNYEQYF | TGTGCCAGCAGCTTAGCCGGGACGGGAAATTACGAGCAGTACTTC